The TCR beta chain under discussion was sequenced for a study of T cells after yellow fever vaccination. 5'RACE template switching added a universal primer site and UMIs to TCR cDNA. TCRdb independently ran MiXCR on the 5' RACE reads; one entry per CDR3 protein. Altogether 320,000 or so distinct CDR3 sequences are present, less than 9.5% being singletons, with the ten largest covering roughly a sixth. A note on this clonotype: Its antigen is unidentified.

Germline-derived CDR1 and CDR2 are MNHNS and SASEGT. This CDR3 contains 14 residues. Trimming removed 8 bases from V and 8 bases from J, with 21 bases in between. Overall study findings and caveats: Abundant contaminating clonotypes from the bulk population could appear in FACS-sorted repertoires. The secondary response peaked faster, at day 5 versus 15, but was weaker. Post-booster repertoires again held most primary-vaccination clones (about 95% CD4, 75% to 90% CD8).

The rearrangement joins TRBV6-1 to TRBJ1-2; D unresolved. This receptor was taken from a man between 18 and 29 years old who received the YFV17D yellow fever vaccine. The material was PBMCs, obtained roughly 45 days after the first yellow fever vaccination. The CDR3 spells CASHHSGPIDGYTF. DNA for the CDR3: TGTGCCAGCCATCACAGCGGACCCATAGACGGCTACACCTTC.